A selection of T cell receptor beta chains follows, all from one sample in a study of T-cell memory formation after mild COVID-19. TCRdb reprocessed the 5' RACE reads via MiXCR and lists one record per CDR3 protein. The sample lists 450,000 to 650,000 distinct CDR3 sequences; roughly 17% were seen once. The sample was PBMCs or a T cell subset sorted from them (not recorded which). These receptors came from an adult woman who had mild COVID-19 (a few samples of this study predate the infection). Cell type and time point are not known. CDR3s include the opening cysteine and the closing phenylalanine or tryptophan. A D gene is named only where the DNA matches it firmly. Size is omitted from some rows. Given values are once, few, many or a class for expanded clones.

J	D	size	V	DNA	CDR3
TRBJ2-3	.	few	TRBV5-1	TGCGCCAGCAGCGGGACGGGACTCCCTGGCACAGATACGCAGTATTTT	CASSGTGLPGTDTQYF
TRBJ2-7	TRBD2	few	TRBV13	TGTGCCAGCAGCATCTCCCGAACTAGCGGGGGGCCTCCCTACGAGCAGTACTTC	CASSISRTSGGPPYEQYF
TRBJ1-1	TRBD1	few	TRBV11-2	TGTGCCAGCAGCTTCCCCGGGACAGGGAGGGTGAACACTGAAGCTTTCTTT	CASSFPGTGRVNTEAFF
TRBJ2-3	TRBD2	.	TRBV4-1	TGCGCCAGCAGCCAAGCCAGCGGGGGGGCAGCAGATACGCAGTATTTT	CASSQASGGAADTQYF
TRBJ2-5	.	many	TRBV5-1	TGCGCCAGCAGCCCATCTCCGGGACACTTGGAGACCCAGTACTTC	CASSPSPGHLETQYF
TRBJ1-5	.	few	TRBV12-3/TRBV12-4	TGTGCCAGCAAACAAAGGGGGACGAGCAATCAGCCCCAGCATTTT	CASKQRGTSNQPQHF
TRBJ1-4	.	.	TRBV27	TGTGCCAGCAGTTGGCGGAGAGGTGAAAAACTGTTTTTT	CASSWRRGEKLFF
TRBJ1-1	.	few	TRBV24-1	TGTGCCACCAGTGATGGTCGTGGGGGGCGGAAAGCTTTCTTT	CATSDGRGGRKAFF
TRBJ2-3	.	few	TRBV5-1	TGCGCCAGCAGCTTGGAGGGGGAGCGGAATACGCAGTATTTT	CASSLEGERNTQYF
TRBJ2-2	.	.	TRBV24-1	TGTGCCACGGGACAAGTTACCGGGGAGCTGTTTTTT	CATGQVTGELFF